These 23 T cell receptor beta chains came from one sample sequenced in a study of T-cell memory formation after mild COVID-19. MiXCR was run by TCRdb on the 5' RACE reads, yielding one entry per CDR3 protein. The table includes approximately 30,000 distinct CDR3 sequences, roughly 16% detected once. The sequenced sample consisted of PBMCs or a T cell subset sorted from them (not recorded which). The source of these receptors is an adult who had mild COVID-19 (a few samples of this study predate the infection). Cell type and time point are not known.

In its sample, this clonotype was seen many times. V is TRBV4-2 and J is TRBJ2-1, with D uncertain. Trimming cost V 0 bases and J 5 bases, with 11 bases left between them. The CDR3 totals 15 residues. CDR1 LGHNA and CDR2 YNFKEQ come from the germline V gene. The chain's CDR3 is CASSQERTSNNEQFF. CDR3 bases: TGTGCCAGCAGCCAAGAGAGGACGTCTAACAATGAGCAGTTCTTC.

This clonotype was counted ten times or more. The chain joins TRBV4-2 to TRBJ2-1; possible D gene TRBD2, 6 bases. Trimming left V 4 bases short and J 8 bases short, with 12 bases between. Per the germline V gene, CDR1 is LGHNA and CDR2 is YNFKEQ. CDR3 length: 13 amino acids. The CDR3 reads CASSPRLEDEQFF. The CDR3 DNA follows: TGTGCCAGCAGCCCCCGACTAGAGGATGAGCAGTTCTTC.

In its sample, this clonotype is medium-sized (0.01 to 0.1%). The rearrangement joins TRBV10-3 to TRBJ2-7, with D hard to call. CDR3 length: 12 amino acids. Germline values: CDR1 ENHRY, CDR2 SYGVKD. The V end lost 0 bases, the J end lost 3 bases, and 3 bases lay between the germline ends. As DNA, the CDR3 is TGTGCCATCAGTGAGTCTGGCTACGAGCAGTACTTC. Amino acids: CAISESGYEQYF.

There are many counts of this clonotype. V is TRBV19 and J is TRBJ1-2; D is unclear. Germline assignment: CDR1 LNHDA and CDR2 SQIVND (reference sequence). V shed 6 bases and J shed 5 bases, with 19 bases lying between them. The CDR3 sequence is 15 residues long. DNA of the CDR3: TGTGCCAGTAGATTCGAAGGTGCAGCTCTTTATGGCTACACCTTC. It translates to CASRFEGAALYGYTF. Full variable domain (remainder filled in from reference TRBV19 and TRBJ1-2): DGGITQSPKYLFRKEGQNVTLSCEQNLNHDAMYWYRQDPGQGLRLIYYSQIVNDFQKGDIAEGYSVSREKKESFPLTVTSAQKNPTAFYLCASRFEGAALYGYTFGSGTRLTVV.

The chain joins TRBV6-4 to TRBJ2-3, with D perhaps TRBD2 (6 bases). The germline V and J ends were trimmed by 4 bases and 1 base, with 6 bases remaining between them. The germline gives CDR1 MRHNA, CDR2 SNTAGT. The CDR3 extends over 13 amino acids. For the CDR3, the DNA is TGTGCCAGCAGTGCGGGAGGCACAGATACGCAGTATTTT. Translated: CASSAGGTDTQYF.

This clonotype was counted at least ten times. V usage is TRBV12-3 or TRBV12-4 and J usage is TRBJ2-1, with TRBD2 matching 11 bases. The CDR3 length is 15 residues. The trim removed 2 bases at V and 6 bases at J, leaving 3 bases unmatched. In nucleotides, the CDR3 is TGTGCCAGCAGTTTAACTAGCGGGAGTTCCAATGAGCAGTTCTTC. This sequence encodes CASSLTSGSSNEQFF.

This clonotype was found many times. V usage is TRBV12-3 or TRBV12-4 and J usage is TRBJ2-1; either TRBD1 or TRBD2 may fit D (5 bases each). The V gene lost 5 bases and the J gene lost 7 bases, with 18 bases spanning the gap. This CDR3 is built from 15 residues. The CDR3 coding sequence is TGTGCCAGCAGTAAACTCGGGACCGCAAGGAATGAGCAGTTCTTC. Its translation is CASSKLGTARNEQFF.

This clonotype was found many times. The rearrangement uses TRBV6-1 and TRBJ1-3, with D perhaps matching TRBD1 (5 bases). Trimming stripped 10 bases from V and 4 bases from J, with 20 bases between. The germline gives CDR1 MNHNS, CDR2 SASEGT. This CDR3 has 15 amino acids. The CDR3 loop is CATDRGPSLGNTIYF. CDR3 bases: TGTGCCACCGACCGGGGACCGAGCCTCGGAAACACCATATATTTT.

In this sample, this clonotype turned up many times. V gene TRBV5-1 combines with J gene TRBJ2-1; D gene unclear. CDR1 SGHRS and CDR2 YFSETQ come from the germline V gene. CDR3 length: 15 residues. V was pared by 0 bases and J by 4 bases, with 11 bases between. CDR3 DNA: TGCGCCAGCAGCTTGGGACCCGTTGGTTACAATGAGCAGTTCTTC. Its protein is CASSLGPVGYNEQFF. Filled out from reference TRBV5-1 and TRBJ2-1, the complete variable domain reads KAGVTQTPRYLIKTRGQQVTLSCSPISGHRSVSWYQQTPGQGLQFLFEYFSETQRNKGNFPGRFSGRQFSNSRSEMNVSTLELGDSALYLCASSLGPVGYNEQFFGPGTRLTVL.

The chain uses TRBV20-1 and TRBJ1-2; TRBD1 agrees at 7 bases. The length of the CDR3 is 14 residues. CDR1 and CDR2 (germline): DFQATT, SNEGSKA (reference sequence). V lost 3 bases to trimming and J lost 0 bases; unmatched junction nucleotides: 4. CDR3 protein: CSARPTGTNYGYTF. CDR3 DNA: TGCAGTGCTAGGCCGACAGGGACTAACTATGGCTACACCTTC.

This clonotype was picked up many times. The chain joins TRBV7-2 to TRBJ2-4; 8 nucleotides match TRBD1. The CDR3 totals 16 residues. The germline V gene has CDR1 SGHTA and CDR2 FQGNSA. After removal of 0 bases from V and 5 bases from J, the junction contained 6 bases not matched to a gene. The CDR3 DNA sequence: TGTGCCAGCAGCTTAGCCCCGGGCAGGGGGCAAAACATTCAGTACTTC. It codes for CASSLAPGRGQNIQYF.

In its sample, this clonotype is medium-sized. The rearrangement links TRBV9 to TRBJ2-7; 7 bases are a match to TRBD1. The V and J ends lost 2 bases and 2 bases, in that order; junction bases with no gene match: 7. This CDR3 is built from 15 residues. Germline lookup yields CDR1 SGDLS and CDR2 YYNGEE. The CDR3 DNA sequence: TGTGCCAGCAGCGTCGCGCAGGGACAGCCCTACGAGCAGTACTTC. Encoded protein: CASSVAQGQPYEQYF.

The sample holds a few counts of this clonotype. V and J are TRBV7-8 and TRBJ2-7, with D perhaps given as TRBD1 or TRBD2 (5 bases each). Germline CDR1 reads SGHVS; CDR2 reads FQNEAQ. The CDR3 has 15 amino acids. Deletions cut 0 bases from V and 3 bases from J, with 12 bases between. The CDR3 loop reads CASSLAPGDLYEQYF. In nucleotides, the CDR3 is TGTGCCAGCAGCTTAGCGCCTGGGGACCTCTACGAGCAGTACTTC.

The genes are TRBV13 and TRBJ2-7; either TRBD1 or TRBD2 may supply D (5 bases each). Germline V gives CDR1 PRHDT, CDR2 FYEKMQ (reference sequence). The CDR3 has 15 residues. The V end was cut by 6 bases, the J end by 3 bases, with 18 bases between. CDR3 protein: CASSYSGTVGYEQYF. The CDR3 bases are TGTGCCAGCAGTTATAGTGGGACGGTGGGCTACGAGCAGTACTTC. The full variable domain, its missing parts supplied by reference TRBV13 and TRBJ2-7, is AAGVIQSPRHLIKEKRETATLKCYPIPRHDTVYWYQQGPGQDPQFLISFYEKMQSDKGSIPDRFSAQQFSDYHSELNMSSLELGDSALYFCASSYSGTVGYEQYFGPGTRLTVT.

Ten or more counts support this clonotype. The chain couples TRBV10-3 to TRBJ2-7, with TRBD1 matching over 7 bases. V was clipped by 11 bases and J by 4 bases; unmatched bases: 5. CDR1 is ENHRY and CDR2 is SYGVKD in the germline V gene. This CDR3 is built from 11 residues. The chain's CDR3 is CAVGQTYEQYF. In nucleotides, the CDR3 is TGTGCCGTGGGACAGACTTACGAGCAGTACTTC.

This clonotype appeared many times. The rearrangement joins TRBV29-1 to TRBJ1-1; D not certain. CDR1 SQVTM and CDR2 ANQGSEA come from the germline V gene. The CDR3 runs 12 residues. V was pared by 1 base and J by 4 bases, with 7 bases between. CDR3 loop: CSVEVGLTEAFF. DNA of the CDR3: TGCAGCGTTGAAGTCGGACTCACTGAAGCTTTCTTT.

Ten or more counts support this clonotype. The V and J genes are TRBV29-1 and TRBJ2-7, with D perhaps matching TRBD2 (7 bases). V lost 5 bases and J lost 4, with 12 bases in between. CDR1 is SQVTM and CDR2 is ANQGSEA in the germline V gene. The CDR3 is 12 amino acids. Written as DNA, the CDR3 is TGCAGCGTTTGGGGGGGGGCGTACGAGCAGTACTTC. The encoded protein is CSVWGGAYEQYF.

This clonotype was seen repeatedly, ten times or more. The chain has TRBV20-1 and TRBJ2-7; TRBD1 might be the D (5 bases). The CDR3 has 11 amino acids. Germline V gene lookup returns CDR1 DFQATT and CDR2 SNEGSKA (reference sequence). V lost 4 bases to trimming and J lost 6 bases, with 10 bases between them. DNA for the CDR3: TGCAGTGCTACCGGACAAATCGAGCAGTACTTC. Translating gives CSATGQIEQYF.

This chain joins TRBV24-1 and TRBJ2-1, with D unclear. CDR3 length: 14 residues. The V and J ends lost 3 bases and 6 bases respectively, with 11 bases between them. The germline V gene has CDR1 KGHDR and CDR2 SFDVKD. In DNA form, the CDR3 reads TGTGCCACCAGTGATCGAACAGCGCTCAATGAGCAGTTCTTC. Its protein product is CATSDRTALNEQFF.

The table lists this clonotype with many counts. The J gene is TRBJ1-6, the V gene TRBV3-1; no clear D gene. The V end was cut by 0 bases, the J end by 5 bases, with 8 bases between. This CDR3 is built from 15 residues. Germline CDR1 LGHDT, CDR2 YNNKEL (reference sequence). In DNA form, the CDR3 reads TGTGCCAGCAGCCAAGACCGGGTCGATAATTCACCCCTCCACTTT. This sequence encodes CASSQDRVDNSPLHF.

In this sample, this clonotype turned up many times. The chain combines TRBV24-1 with TRBJ2-5, with 7 bases lining up with TRBD1. The CDR3 has 16 amino acids. Per the germline V gene, CDR1 is KGHDR and CDR2 is SFDVKD. Trimming removed 3 bases from V and 5 bases from J; junction bases left unmatched: 11. CDR3 loop: CATSDPTGESGETQYF. As DNA, the CDR3 is TGTGCCACCAGTGATCCCACAGGGGAGTCGGGGGAGACCCAGTACTTC.

This clonotype was seen at least ten times. The CDR3 is CASSLTRVPVLLAGGLYNEQFF. For the CDR3, the DNA is TGCGCCAGCAGCTTGACCCGTGTTCCCGTTCTTTTGGCGGGGGGGCTTTACAATGAGCAGTTCTTC. The rearrangement links TRBV5-1 to TRBJ2-1; 9 bases are shared with TRBD2. Trimming took 1 base from V and 4 from J; bases not matched to a gene: 24. Germline V gene data show CDR1 as SGHRS and CDR2 as YFSETQ. The CDR3 has 22 residues.

This clonotype came up a few times. The chain employs TRBV7-8 and TRBJ2-3; 13 nucleotides match TRBD2. The CDR3 has 18 residues. The germline V gene has CDR1 SGHVS and CDR2 FQNEAQ. J gave up 4 bases and V 5 bases, and 12 bases lay outside the gene matches. The CDR3 spells CASSTLMTSGRPPDTQYF. The CDR3 coding sequence is TGTGCCAGCAGCACCCTTATGACTAGCGGGAGGCCCCCAGATACGCAGTATTTT.